Listed below are T cell receptor beta chains from one sample, sequenced in a study of T cells in Graves' hyperthyroidism and ophthalmopathy. TCRdb recomputed calls from the multiplex PCR reads with MiXCR, one row per CDR3 protein. The repertoire consists of roughly 500,000 distinct CDR3 sequences, with around 42% occurring once and the leading ten covering under 20%. Sequenced material: peripheral blood or thyroid tissue (not recorded which). These receptors came from an adult woman with Graves' disease, either hyperthyroidism or ophthalmopathy (not recorded which). Both conserved end residues are part of each CDR3. Fields, in order: V gene, J gene, D gene, clone size, CDR3 protein, CDR3 DNA. D genes are given only for firm matches. Size is stated for part of the rows, as once, few or many counts, or as a class when the clone is expanded.

TRBV19	TRBJ1-1	-	many	CASSTPTVNTEAFF	TGTGCCAGTAGTACCCCGACTGTGAACACTGAAGCTTTCTTT
TRBV24-1	TRBJ1-2	-	many	CATSDPGGYGYTF	TGTGCCACCAGTGACCCTGGGGGCTATGGCTACACCTTC
TRBV20-1	TRBJ1-2	TRBD1	-	CSALSGQGDYGYTF	TGCAGTGCGTTATCTGGACAGGGGGACTATGGCTACACCTTC
TRBV12-3/TRBV12-4	TRBJ1-3	TRBD1	once	CASSMDRNTIYF	TGTGCCAGCAGTATGGACAGGAACACCATATATTTT
TRBV28	TRBJ2-5	TRBD2	many	CASWPSGRVETQYF	TGTGCCAGCTGGCCTAGCGGGCGCGTAGAGACCCAGTACTTC
TRBV7-9	TRBJ2-5	-	-	CASSLGRSQPQYF	TGTGCCAGCAGCTTAGGTCGGTCCCAGCCCCAGTACTTC
TRBV19	TRBJ2-6	-	few	CASSIGRYSGANVLTF	TGTGCCAGTAGTATCGGTCGATACTCTGGGGCCAACGTCCTGACTTTC
TRBV24-1	TRBJ2-7	TRBD1	many	CATSPGQGFPYEQYF	TGTGCCACCAGTCCGGGACAGGGGTTTCCCTACGAGCAGTACTTC
TRBV19	TRBJ2-5	TRBD2	-	CASRLSGSGETQYF	TGTGCCAGTAGACTTAGCGGGAGCGGAGAGACCCAGTACTTC
TRBV15	TRBJ1-2	-	-	CATSSHTGRSNYGYTF	TGTGCCACCAGCAGTCATACAGGTAGATCTAACTATGGCTACACCTTC
TRBV15	TRBJ2-7	TRBD2	-	CATSSGGGAYEQYF	TGTGCCACCAGTTCGGGCGGGGGGGCCTACGAGCAGTACTTC
TRBV29-1	TRBJ2-5	-	once	CSVRGVQETQYF	TGCAGCGTTAGGGGGGTCCAAGAGACCCAGTACTTC
TRBV6-5	TRBJ2-7	-	many	CASSTVGNSYEQYF	TGTGCCAGCAGCACCGTCGGGAACTCCTACGAGCAGTACTTC
TRBV13	TRBJ1-4	TRBD1	-	CASSLAGTGGKEKLFF	TGTGCCAGCAGCTTAGCCGGGACAGGGGGAAAAGAAAAACTGTTTTTT
TRBV28	TRBJ2-6	-	-	CASSSPRATAGSGANVLTF	TGTGCCAGCAGTTCCCCTCGGGCCACCGCCGGCTCTGGGGCCAACGTCCTGACTTTC
TRBV7-9	TRBJ2-3	TRBD2	-	CASSPTSALGDTQYF	TGTGCCAGCAGTCCGACTAGCGCTCTCGGAGATACGCAGTATTTT
TRBV29-1	TRBJ2-5	-	-	CSVGKGLETQYF	TGCAGCGTTGGGAAGGGGCTTGAGACCCAGTACTTC
TRBV29-1	TRBJ2-5	-	few	CSVEEAGTQYF	TGCAGCGTTGAGGAGGCGGGGACCCAGTACTTC
TRBV12-3/TRBV12-4	TRBJ2-1	-	many	CASSIQDDNEQFF	TGTGCCAGCAGTATACAGGACGACAATGAGCAGTTCTTC
TRBV20-1	TRBJ2-1	-	-	CSADWGSYNEQFF	TGCAGTGCGGACTGGGGCTCCTACAATGAGCAGTTCTTC
TRBV10-3	TRBJ1-1	-	-	CATSPGPTEAFF	TGTGCCACGTCCCCTGGCCCCACTGAAGCTTTCTTT
TRBV7-3	TRBJ2-1	TRBD1	few	CASSFRQGSYNEQFF	TGTGCCAGCAGCTTTCGACAGGGCTCCTACAATGAGCAGTTCTTC
TRBV15	TRBJ1-2	-	-	CATSRAPGNYGYTF	TGTGCCACCAGCAGAGCCCCGGGTAACTATGGCTACACCTTC
TRBV7-6	TRBJ1-4	TRBD1	-	CASSLAGQGEKLFF	TGTGCCAGCAGCTTAGCGGGACAGGGTGAAAAACTGTTTTTT
TRBV7-3	TRBJ1-5	TRBD1	-	CASSLTAGGRPQHF	TGTGCCAGCAGCCTGACTGCAGGGGGTCGGCCCCAGCATTTT
TRBV18	TRBJ1-2	-	-	CASSEGIFYGYTF	TGTGCCAGCTCAGAAGGGATATTCTATGGCTACACCTTC
TRBV20-1	TRBJ2-7	TRBD2	-	CSGTSGSSYEQYF	TGCAGTGGGACTAGCGGGAGCTCCTACGAGCAGTACTTC
TRBV5-1	TRBJ1-1	-	-	CASSLVLGAMENTEAFF	TGCGCCAGCAGCTTGGTGTTAGGGGCCATGGAAAACACTGAAGCTTTCTTT
TRBV19	TRBJ1-1	TRBD1	-	CASRTRDRKTEAFF	TGTGCCAGTAGAACTAGGGACAGAAAAACTGAAGCTTTCTTT
TRBV5-1	TRBJ1-1	-	many	CANSSRGNTEAFF	TGCGCCAACAGCTCCAGGGGGAACACTGAAGCTTTCTTT
TRBV10-3	TRBJ2-5	TRBD1	-	CAHGGGQGMMETQYF	TGTGCACACGGGGGGGGACAGGGGATGATGGAGACCCAGTACTTC
TRBV2	TRBJ1-1	-	many	CASSQRTANTEAFF	TGTGCCAGCAGTCAAAGGACAGCCAACACTGAAGCTTTCTTT
TRBV10-1	TRBJ2-5	-	-	CTSRVGGPQETQYF	TGCACCAGCAGAGTTGGCGGACCTCAAGAGACCCAGTACTTC
TRBV2	TRBJ2-5	TRBD2	-	CAARVRGSETQYF	TGTGCCGCCAGGGTACGCGGGAGCGAGACCCAGTACTTC
TRBV10-3	TRBJ2-2	-	-	CAISESRSTGELFF	TGTGCCATCAGTGAGTCGCGCAGCACCGGGGAGCTGTTTTTT
TRBV9	TRBJ2-2	-	many	CASSVASGGELFF	TGTGCCAGCAGCGTAGCCAGTGGCGGGGAGCTGTTTTTT
TRBV28	TRBJ2-5	-	many	CASSWGTEETQYF	TGTGCCAGCAGTTGGGGGACGGAAGAGACCCAGTACTTC
TRBV6-5	TRBJ1-2	TRBD1	many	CASSYRTGVGYTF	TGTGCCAGCAGTTACCGGACAGGGGTGGGCTACACCTTC
TRBV10-3	TRBJ1-5	-	few	CAISGLGPNQPQHF	TGTGCCATCAGTGGCCTCGGACCCAATCAGCCCCAGCATTTT
TRBV20-1	TRBJ2-2	-	many	CSARARDLYTGELFF	TGCAGTGCTAGAGCAAGGGACCTATACACCGGGGAGCTGTTTTTT
TRBV4-1	TRBJ2-5	TRBD2	many	CASSQVGGRAGETQYF	TGCGCCAGCAGCCAAGTAGGCGGGAGGGCGGGGGAGACCCAGTACTTC
TRBV6-2/TRBV6-3	TRBJ1-5	TRBD1	many	CASSAGDRVTGNQPQHF	TGTGCCAGCAGTGCCGGGGACAGGGTAACCGGCAATCAGCCCCAGCATTTT
TRBV4-1	TRBJ1-1	-	once	CASSQDRQGRMRAFF	TGCGCCAGCAGCCAAGACAGGCAGGGGAGAATGCGTGCTTTCTTT
TRBV10-3	TRBJ2-7	-	-	CAISEDRFTYEQYF	TGTGCCATCAGTGAGGACAGATTTACCTACGAGCAGTACTTC
TRBV5-1	TRBJ2-5	-	-	CASSRAGLSETQYF	TGCGCCAGCAGCAGGGCCGGTCTCAGCGAGACCCAGTACTTC
TRBV19	TRBJ1-5	TRBD1	few	CASSSWTGSNQPQHF	TGTGCCAGTAGTAGCTGGACAGGAAGCAATCAGCCCCAGCATTTT
TRBV6-6	TRBJ1-5	-	few	CASSYSYGDNQPQHF	TGTGCCAGCAGTTACTCTTATGGAGACAATCAGCCCCAGCATTTT
TRBV20-1	TRBJ1-1	-	few	CSASSLNTEAFF	TGCAGTGCTAGCTCTTTGAACACTGAAGCTTTCTTT
TRBV6-2/TRBV6-3	TRBJ1-5	-	many	CASSTRDNTQPQHF	TGTGCCAGCAGCACCCGGGACAACACTCAGCCCCAGCATTTT
TRBV10-2	TRBJ2-7	-	-	CASSEPPLGFEYEQYF	TGCGCCAGCAGTGAGCCCCCATTGGGTTTCGAGTACGAGCAGTACTTC
TRBV10-3	TRBJ1-1	-	few	CAIRGSGTEAFF	TGTGCCATCAGGGGCAGTGGGACTGAAGCTTTCTTT